The rows below give T cell receptor beta chains drawn from one sample of a study of T cell clonotyping in hematopoietic cell transplantation. Profiling relied on immunoSEQ multiplex PCR, and the TCRdb table lists in-frame clones only, not all of them. In the table there are 15,000 to 20,000 clones, roughly 77% of which are singletons. This specimen was peripheral blood mononuclear cells, taken before stem cell transplant. These receptor sequences come from a man aged 55-75 years with acute myeloid leukemia. Some clones in this sample may be carry-over from other donors' samples. Both conserved end residues are trimmed from each CDR3. A D gene is named only where the DNA matches it firmly.

>TRBV19|-|TRBJ1-1
ASSIWGNTEAF
>TRBV5-6|-|TRBJ1-6
ASSWWGDDNSPLH
>TRBV4-1|-|TRBJ1-2
ASSLEAGTNYGYT
>TRBV19|TRBD1|TRBJ1-2
ASSARTGANYGYT
>TRBV5-1|-|TRBJ2-3
ASSLGQEFKLDTQY
>TRBV9|-|TRBJ2-2
ASSVFGQSNTGELF
>TRBV30|TRBD1|TRBJ1-6
AWSAGQGGGNSPLH
>TRBV9|TRBD2|TRBJ2-1
ASSGGGLAYNEQF
>TRBV6-1|-|TRBJ2-5
ASSGAGAGELEETQY
>TRBV23-1|-|TRBJ2-7
ARRQISSYEQY
>TRBV11-2|-|TRBJ1-1
ASSLEGRNTEAF
>TRBV6-5|-|TRBJ1-2
ASSSHSGPYGYT
>TRBV18|-|TRBJ1-6
ASSPGLPPENSPLH
>TRBV28|TRBD1|TRBJ2-2
ASSRQGNTGELF
>TRBV9|-|TRBJ1-6
ASSVHRTNSPLH
>TRBV5-4|-|TRBJ1-2
ASSLGEGSASAYT
>TRBV19|TRBD1|TRBJ1-6
ASSIGTGGLNSPLH
>TRBV7-3|-|TRBJ1-2
ASSLGFGYGYT
>TRBV5-4|-|TRBJ1-1
ASSFQGGTEAF
>TRBV5-1|-|TRBJ2-6
ASSWGDSGANVLT
>TRBV7-2|TRBD2|TRBJ2-3
ASSLTTSGSPDTQY
>TRBV4-2|TRBD2|TRBJ2-1
ASSLGGGNNEQF
>TRBV4-1|TRBD2|TRBJ2-7
ASSQMGRGSSYEQY
>TRBV7-9|-|TRBJ2-3
ASSSTRGTDTQY
>TRBV4-3|-|TRBJ1-5
ASSQDSPLGGGTGQPQH
>TRBV4-2|-|TRBJ1-4
ASSQVGDWEKLF
>TRBV5-6|-|TRBJ1-6
ASSLGDGSPLH
>TRBV9|-|TRBJ1-1
ASSVEGSNTEAF
>TRBV13|-|TRBJ1-2
ASSLSNYGYT
>TRBV19|-|TRBJ2-7
ASSMTTSSSYEQY
>TRBV5-1|-|TRBJ2-2
ASSLQGYTGELF
>TRBV19|TRBD2|TRBJ2-5
ASSFGTTQETQY
>TRBV7-8|-|TRBJ2-7
ASSLVGTSAYEQY
>TRBV11-3|TRBD1|TRBJ2-1
ASSGTVYNEQF
>TRBV5-5|TRBD1|TRBJ2-2
ASSHWGQGRTGELF
>TRBV5-4|TRBD1|TRBJ1-2
ASSHRDSYYGYT
>TRBV18|TRBD1|TRBJ2-1
ASSPGDSSYNEQF
>TRBV4-3|-|TRBJ2-7
ASSQGLVAYEQY
>TRBV10-3|-|TRBJ2-3
AMHRDPTDTQY
>TRBV2|TRBD2|TRBJ2-7
ASNEGTSGAYEQY
>TRBV29-1|-|TRBJ2-7
SVTDSSYEQY
>TRBV7-6|-|TRBJ2-7
ASSLMGEQY
>TRBV23-1|-|TRBJ2-7
ASSQYRDRANEQY
>TRBV6-5|-|TRBJ2-2
ASSIHRAWELF
>TRBV6-6|-|TRBJ1-1
ASSLPEGHGGEAF
>TRBV11-1|TRBD2|TRBJ2-7
ASSPSSGSYEQY